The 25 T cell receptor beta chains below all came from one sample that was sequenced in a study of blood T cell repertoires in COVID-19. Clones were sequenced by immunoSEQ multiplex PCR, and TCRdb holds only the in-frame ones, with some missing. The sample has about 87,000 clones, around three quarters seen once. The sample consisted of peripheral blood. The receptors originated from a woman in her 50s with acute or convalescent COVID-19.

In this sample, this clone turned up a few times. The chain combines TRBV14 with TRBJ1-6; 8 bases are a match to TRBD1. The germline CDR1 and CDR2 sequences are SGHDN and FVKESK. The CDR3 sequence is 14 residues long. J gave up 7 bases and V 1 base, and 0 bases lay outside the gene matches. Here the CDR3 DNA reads TGTGCCAGCAGCCAAGCAGGGGGCAATTCACCCCTCCACTTT. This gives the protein CASSQAGGNSPLHF.

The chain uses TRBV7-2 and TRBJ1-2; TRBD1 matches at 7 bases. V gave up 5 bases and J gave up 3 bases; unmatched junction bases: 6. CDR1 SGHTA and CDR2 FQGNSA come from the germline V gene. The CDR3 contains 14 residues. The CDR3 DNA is TGTGCCAGCAGCCACAGGACAGGAGACTATGGCTACACCTTC. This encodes CASSHRTGDYGYTF.

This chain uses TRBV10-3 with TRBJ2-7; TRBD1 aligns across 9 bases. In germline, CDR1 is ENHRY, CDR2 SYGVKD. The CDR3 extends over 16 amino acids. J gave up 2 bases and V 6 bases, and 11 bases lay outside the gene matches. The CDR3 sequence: CAIRPSGTGLTYEQYF. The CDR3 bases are TGTGCCATCAGACCCTCCGGGACAGGGTTGACCTACGAGCAGTACTTC.

CDR3 DNA: TGTGCCAGTATTTCCCAGGCTGGCTACACCTTC. It is translated as CASISQAGYTF. This chain links TRBV19 with TRBJ1-2, with D unclear. Trimming left V 7 bases short and J 7 bases short, with 10 bases between. The germline V gene encodes CDR1 LNHDA and CDR2 SQIVND (reference sequence). This CDR3 comprises 11 residues.

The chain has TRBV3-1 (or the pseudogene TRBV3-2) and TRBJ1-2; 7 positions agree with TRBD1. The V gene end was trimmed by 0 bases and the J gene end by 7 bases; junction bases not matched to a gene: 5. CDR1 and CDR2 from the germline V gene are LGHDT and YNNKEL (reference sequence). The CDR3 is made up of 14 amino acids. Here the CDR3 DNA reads TGTGCCAGCAGCCAAGATCCGGGACAGAGTGGCTACACCTTC. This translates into CASSQDPGQSGYTF.

CDR3 in DNA: TGTGCCAGTAGTATTGCAGGGGATAGCGGCAATCAGCCCCAGCATTTT. This translates into CASSIAGDSGNQPQHF. The chain uses TRBV19 and TRBJ1-5, with TRBD1 as a possible D gene (6 bases). This CDR3 spans 16 amino acids. V lost 3 bases and J 2 bases, leaving 14 bases between the germline ends. Germline assignment: CDR1 LNHDA and CDR2 SQIVND (reference sequence).

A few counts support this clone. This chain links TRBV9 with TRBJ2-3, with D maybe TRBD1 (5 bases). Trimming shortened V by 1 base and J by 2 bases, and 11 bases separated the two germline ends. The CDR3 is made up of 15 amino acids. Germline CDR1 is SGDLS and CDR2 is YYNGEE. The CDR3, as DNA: TGTGCCAGCAGCGTAACAGGCAGGGACACAGATACGCAGTATTTT. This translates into CASSVTGRDTDTQYF. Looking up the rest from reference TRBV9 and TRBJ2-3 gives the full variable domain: DSGVTQTPKHLITATGQRVTLRCSPRSGDLSVYWYQQSLDQGLQFLIQYYNGEERAKGNILERFSAQQFPDLHSELNLSSLELGDSALYFCASSVTGRDTDTQYFGPGTRLTVL.

The CDR3 here is CASRPPGHQNTGELFF. Written as DNA, the CDR3 is TGCGCCAGCAGGCCCCCGGGACATCAGAACACCGGGGAGCTGTTTTTT. The rearrangement links TRBV5-1 to TRBJ2-2; TRBD1 might be the D (6 bases). Germline CDR1 reads SGHRS; CDR2 reads YFSETQ. This CDR3 is 16 amino acids long. The V end lost 5 bases, the J end lost 1 base, and 15 bases lay between the germline ends.

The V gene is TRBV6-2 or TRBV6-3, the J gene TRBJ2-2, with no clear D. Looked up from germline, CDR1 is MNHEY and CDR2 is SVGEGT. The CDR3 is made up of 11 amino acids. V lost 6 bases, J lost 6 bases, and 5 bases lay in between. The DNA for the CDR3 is TGTGCCAGCAGCTCCGCCGGGGAGCTGTTTTTT. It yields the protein CASSSAGELFF.

DNA for the CDR3: TGCAGTGCTAGTTCCGGGGGGGCTGATGGCACAGATACGCAGTATTTT. The encoded protein is CSASSGGADGTDTQYF. The V call is TRBV20-1, the J call TRBJ2-3; 8 nucleotides agree with TRBD2. The germline gives CDR1 DFQATT, CDR2 SNEGSKA (reference sequence). Trimming at V came to 3 bases and at J to 1 base, leaving 9 bases not matched to a gene. There are 16 residues in the CDR3.

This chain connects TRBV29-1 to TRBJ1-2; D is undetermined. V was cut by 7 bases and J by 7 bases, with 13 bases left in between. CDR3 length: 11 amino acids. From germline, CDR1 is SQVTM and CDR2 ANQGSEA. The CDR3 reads CSAEGEGGYTF. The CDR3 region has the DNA TGCAGCGCCGAGGGTGAAGGTGGCTACACCTTC.

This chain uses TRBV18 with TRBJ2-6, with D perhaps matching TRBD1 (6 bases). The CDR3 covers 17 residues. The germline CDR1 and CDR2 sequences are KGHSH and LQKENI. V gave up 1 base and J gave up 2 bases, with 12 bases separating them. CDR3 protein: CASSPRGRDTGANVLTF. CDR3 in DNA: TGTGCCAGCTCACCACGGGGCAGGGACACTGGGGCCAACGTCCTGACTTTC.

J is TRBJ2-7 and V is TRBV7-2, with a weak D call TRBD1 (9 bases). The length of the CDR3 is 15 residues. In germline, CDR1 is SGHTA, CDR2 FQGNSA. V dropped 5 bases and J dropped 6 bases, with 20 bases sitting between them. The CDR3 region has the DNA TGTGCCAGCAGCCTGAGCGGGGGACAGGGAACCGAGCAGTACTTC. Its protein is CASSLSGGQGTEQYF. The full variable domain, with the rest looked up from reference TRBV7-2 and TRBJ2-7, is GAGVSQSPSNKVTEKGKDVELRCDPISGHTALYWYRQSLGQGLEFLIYFQGNSAPDKSGLPSDRFSAERTGGSVSTLTIQRTQQEDSAVYLCASSLSGGQGTEQYFGPGTRLTVT.

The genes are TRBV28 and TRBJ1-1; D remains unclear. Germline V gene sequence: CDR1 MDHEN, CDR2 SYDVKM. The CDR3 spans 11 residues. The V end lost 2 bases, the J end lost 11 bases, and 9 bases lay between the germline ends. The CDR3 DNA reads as TGTGCCAGCAGTTTACACTCCCTGGCTTTCTTT. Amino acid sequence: CASSLHSLAFF. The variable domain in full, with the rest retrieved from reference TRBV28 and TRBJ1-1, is DVKVTQSSRYLVKRTGEKVFLECVQDMDHENMFWYRQDPGLGLRLIYFSYDVKMKEKGDIPEGYSVSREKKERFSLILESASTNQTSMYLCASSLHSLAFFGQGTRLTVV.

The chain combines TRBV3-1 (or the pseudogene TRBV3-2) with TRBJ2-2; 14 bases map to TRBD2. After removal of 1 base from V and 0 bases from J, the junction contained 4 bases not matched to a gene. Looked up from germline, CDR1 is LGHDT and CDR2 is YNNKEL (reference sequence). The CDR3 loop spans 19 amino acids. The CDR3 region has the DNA TGTGCCAGCAGCCAAGGGACTAGCGGGGGGCTGGCGAACACCGGGGAGCTGTTTTTT. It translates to CASSQGTSGGLANTGELFF.

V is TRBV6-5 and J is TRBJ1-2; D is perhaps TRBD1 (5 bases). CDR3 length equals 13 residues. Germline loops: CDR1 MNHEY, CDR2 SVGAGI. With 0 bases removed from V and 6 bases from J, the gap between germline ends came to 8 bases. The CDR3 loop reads CASSYSSRDGYTF. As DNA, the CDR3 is TGTGCCAGCAGTTACTCCTCCAGGGATGGCTACACCTTC.

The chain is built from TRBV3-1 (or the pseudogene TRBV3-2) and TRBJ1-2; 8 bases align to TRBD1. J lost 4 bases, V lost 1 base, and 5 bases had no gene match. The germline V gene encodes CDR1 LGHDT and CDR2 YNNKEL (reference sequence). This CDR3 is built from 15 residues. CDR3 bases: TGTGCCAGCAGCCAAGCCACAGGGGGACCCTATGGCTACACCTTC. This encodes CASSQATGGPYGYTF.

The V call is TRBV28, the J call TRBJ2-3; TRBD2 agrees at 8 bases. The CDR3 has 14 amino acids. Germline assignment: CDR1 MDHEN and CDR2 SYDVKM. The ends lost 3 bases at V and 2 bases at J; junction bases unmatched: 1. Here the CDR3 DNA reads TGTGCCAGCAGTTTGCGGGGGGCCACAGATACGCAGTATTTT. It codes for CASSLRGATDTQYF.

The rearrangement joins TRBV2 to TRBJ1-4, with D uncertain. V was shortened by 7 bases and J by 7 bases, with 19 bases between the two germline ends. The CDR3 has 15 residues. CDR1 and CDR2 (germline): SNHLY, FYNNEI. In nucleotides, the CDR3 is TGTGCCAGCACTAGTTCACGGACTCTAGGTGAAAAACTGTTTTTT. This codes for CASTSSRTLGEKLFF.

Here the CDR3 DNA reads TGTGCCAGCAGCTTGGTTCAGGGGAACACTGAAGCTTTCTTT. This translates into CASSLVQGNTEAFF. The chain combines TRBV5-4 with TRBJ1-1; D is possibly TRBD1 (5 bases). The CDR3 is made up of 14 amino acids. V shed 0 bases and J shed 1 base, with 7 bases lying between them. Looked up from germline, CDR1 is SGHNT and CDR2 is YYREEE (reference sequence).

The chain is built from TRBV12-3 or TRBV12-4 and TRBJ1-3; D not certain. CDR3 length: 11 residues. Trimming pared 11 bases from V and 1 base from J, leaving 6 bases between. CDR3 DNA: TGTGCCGCAGGTTCTGGAAACACCATATATTTT. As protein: CAAGSGNTIYF.

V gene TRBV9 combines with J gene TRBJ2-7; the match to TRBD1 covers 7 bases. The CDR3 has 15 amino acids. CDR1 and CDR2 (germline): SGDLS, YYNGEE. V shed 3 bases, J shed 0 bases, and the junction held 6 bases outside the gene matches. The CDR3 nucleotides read TGTGCCAGCAGCGCTACGGACAGGAGCTCCTACGAGCAGTACTTC. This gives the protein CASSATDRSSYEQYF. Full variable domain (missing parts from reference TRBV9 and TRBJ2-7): DSGVTQTPKHLITATGQRVTLRCSPRSGDLSVYWYQQSLDQGLQFLIQYYNGEERAKGNILERFSAQQFPDLHSELNLSSLELGDSALYFCASSATDRSSYEQYFGPGTRLTVT.

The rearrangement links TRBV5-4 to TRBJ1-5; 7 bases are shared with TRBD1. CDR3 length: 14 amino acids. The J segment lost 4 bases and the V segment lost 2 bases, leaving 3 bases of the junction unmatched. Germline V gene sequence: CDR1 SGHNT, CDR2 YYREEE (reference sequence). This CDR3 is CASSLQGRNQPQHF. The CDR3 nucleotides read TGTGCCAGCAGCTTACAGGGGCGGAATCAGCCCCAGCATTTT.

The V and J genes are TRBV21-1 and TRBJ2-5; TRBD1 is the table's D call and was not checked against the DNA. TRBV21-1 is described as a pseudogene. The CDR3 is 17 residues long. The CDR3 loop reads CASSTITRTGTKETQYF. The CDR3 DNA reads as TGTGCCAGCAGCACAATCACCCGGACAGGGACGAAAGAGACCCAGTACTTC.

The CDR3 sequence: CSVKGPQRGGSTDTQYF. CDR3 nucleotides: TGCAGCGTTAAAGGACCCCAGCGGGGGGGTAGCACAGATACGCAGTATTTT. This rearrangement joins TRBV29-1 to TRBJ2-3; TRBD2 matches at 10 bases. With 5 bases clipped from V and 0 bases from J, the junction kept 11 bases outside the gene matches. CDR3 size: 17 residues. Germline lookup yields CDR1 SQVTM and CDR2 ANQGSEA.